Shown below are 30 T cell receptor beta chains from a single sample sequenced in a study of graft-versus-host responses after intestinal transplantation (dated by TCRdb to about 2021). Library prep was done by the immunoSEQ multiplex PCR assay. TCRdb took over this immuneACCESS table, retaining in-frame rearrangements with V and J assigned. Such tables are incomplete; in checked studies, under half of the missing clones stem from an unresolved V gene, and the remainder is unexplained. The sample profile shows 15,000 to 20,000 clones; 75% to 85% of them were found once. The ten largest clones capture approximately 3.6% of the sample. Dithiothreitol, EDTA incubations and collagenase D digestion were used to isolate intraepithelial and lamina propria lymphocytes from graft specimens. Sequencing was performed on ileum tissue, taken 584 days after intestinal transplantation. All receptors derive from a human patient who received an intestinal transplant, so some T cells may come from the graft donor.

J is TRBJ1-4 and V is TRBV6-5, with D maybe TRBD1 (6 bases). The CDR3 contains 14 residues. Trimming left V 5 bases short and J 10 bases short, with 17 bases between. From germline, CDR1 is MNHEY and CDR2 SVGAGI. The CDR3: CASSENRAPGKLFF. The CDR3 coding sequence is TGTGCCAGCAGTGAAAACAGGGCCCCGGGAAAACTGTTTTTT.

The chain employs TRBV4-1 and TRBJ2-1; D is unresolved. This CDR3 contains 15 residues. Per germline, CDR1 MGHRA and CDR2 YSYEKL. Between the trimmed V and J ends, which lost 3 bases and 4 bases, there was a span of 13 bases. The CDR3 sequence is CASSQAGAYYNEQFF. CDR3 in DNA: TGCGCCAGCAGCCAGGCAGGAGCTTATTACAATGAGCAGTTCTTC.

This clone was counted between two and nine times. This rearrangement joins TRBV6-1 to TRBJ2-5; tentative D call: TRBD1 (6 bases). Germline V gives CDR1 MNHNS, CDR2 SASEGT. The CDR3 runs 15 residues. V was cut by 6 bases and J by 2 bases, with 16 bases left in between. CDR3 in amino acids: CASRAHRVGQETQYF. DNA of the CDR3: TGTGCCAGCAGGGCCCACAGGGTAGGGCAAGAGACCCAGTACTTC.

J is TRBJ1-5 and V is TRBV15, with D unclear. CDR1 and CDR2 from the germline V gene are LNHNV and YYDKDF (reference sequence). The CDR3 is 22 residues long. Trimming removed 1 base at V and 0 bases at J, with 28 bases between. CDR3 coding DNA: TGTGCCACCAGCAGAGGTCGGGCAGTTCGAGACCCACCTATTTATAGCAATCAGCCCCAGCATTTT. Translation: CATSRGRAVRDPPIYSNQPQHF. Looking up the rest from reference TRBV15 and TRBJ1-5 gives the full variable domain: DAMVIQNPRYQVTQFGKPVTLSCSQTLNHNVMYWYQQKSSQAPKLLFHYYDKDFNNEADTPDNFQSRRPNTSFCFLDIRSPGLGDTAMYLCATSRGRAVRDPPIYSNQPQHFGDGTRLSIL.

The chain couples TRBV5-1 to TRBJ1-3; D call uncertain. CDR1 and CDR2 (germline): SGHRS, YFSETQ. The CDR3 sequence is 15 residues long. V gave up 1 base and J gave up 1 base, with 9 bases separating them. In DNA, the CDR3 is TGCGCCAGCAGCTTGTCTGGGGTATCTGGAAACACCATATATTTT. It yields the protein CASSLSGVSGNTIYF.

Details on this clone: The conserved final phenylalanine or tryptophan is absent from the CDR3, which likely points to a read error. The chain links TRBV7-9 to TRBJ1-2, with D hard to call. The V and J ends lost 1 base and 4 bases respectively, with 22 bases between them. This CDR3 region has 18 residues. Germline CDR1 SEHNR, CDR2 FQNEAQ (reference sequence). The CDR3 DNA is TGTGCCAGCAGCTTAGAATATGGCGGGCAAGCCCCCTCCTATGGCTACACCCTC. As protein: CASSLEYGGQAPSYGYTL.

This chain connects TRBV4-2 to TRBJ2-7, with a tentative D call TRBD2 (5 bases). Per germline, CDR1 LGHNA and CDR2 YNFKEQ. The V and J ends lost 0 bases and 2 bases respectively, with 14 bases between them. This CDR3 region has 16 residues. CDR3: CASSQEGGLVTYEQYF. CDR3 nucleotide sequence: TGTGCCAGCAGCCAAGAGGGCGGGCTAGTCACCTACGAGCAGTACTTC.

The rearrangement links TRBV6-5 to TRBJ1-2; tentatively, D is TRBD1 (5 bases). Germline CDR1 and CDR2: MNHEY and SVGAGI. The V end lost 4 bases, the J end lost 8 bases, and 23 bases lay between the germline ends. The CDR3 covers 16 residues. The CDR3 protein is CASSSTTRAPVPGYTF. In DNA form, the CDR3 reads TGTGCCAGCAGTTCAACAACCAGGGCCCCTGTCCCCGGCTACACCTTC.

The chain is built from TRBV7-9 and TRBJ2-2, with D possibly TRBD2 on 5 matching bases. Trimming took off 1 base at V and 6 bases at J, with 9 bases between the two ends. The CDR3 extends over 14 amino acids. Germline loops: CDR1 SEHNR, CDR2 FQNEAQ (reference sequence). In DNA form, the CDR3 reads TGTGCCAGCAGCTTAGTGGTGGAGGCCGGGGAGCTGTTTTTT. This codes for CASSLVVEAGELFF.

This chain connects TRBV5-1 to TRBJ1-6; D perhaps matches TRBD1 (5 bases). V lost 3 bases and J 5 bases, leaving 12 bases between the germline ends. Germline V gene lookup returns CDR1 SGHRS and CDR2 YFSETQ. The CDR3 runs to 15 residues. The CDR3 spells CASSYLGTHNSPLHF. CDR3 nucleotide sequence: TGCGCCAGCAGCTATTTAGGGACCCATAATTCACCCCTCCACTTT. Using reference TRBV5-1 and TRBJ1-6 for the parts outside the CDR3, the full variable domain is KAGVTQTPRYLIKTRGQQVTLSCSPISGHRSVSWYQQTPGQGLQFLFEYFSETQRNKGNFPGRFSGRQFSNSRSEMNVSTLELGDSALYLCASSYLGTHNSPLHFGNGTRLTVT.

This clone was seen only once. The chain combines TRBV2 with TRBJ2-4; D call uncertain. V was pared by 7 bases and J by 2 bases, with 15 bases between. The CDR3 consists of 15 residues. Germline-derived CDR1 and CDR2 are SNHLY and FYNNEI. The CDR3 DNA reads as TGTGCCAGCAACCCCCAGGCGATCCCCAAAAACATTCAGTACTTC. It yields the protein CASNPQAIPKNIQYF.

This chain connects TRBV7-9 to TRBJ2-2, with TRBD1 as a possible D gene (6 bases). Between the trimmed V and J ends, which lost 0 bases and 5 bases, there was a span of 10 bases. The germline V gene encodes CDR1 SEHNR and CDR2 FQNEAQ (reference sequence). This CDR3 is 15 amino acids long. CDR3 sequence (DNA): TGTGCCAGCAGCTTAGCGGGGGCTAATACCGGGGAGCTGTTTTTT. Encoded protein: CASSLAGANTGELFF.

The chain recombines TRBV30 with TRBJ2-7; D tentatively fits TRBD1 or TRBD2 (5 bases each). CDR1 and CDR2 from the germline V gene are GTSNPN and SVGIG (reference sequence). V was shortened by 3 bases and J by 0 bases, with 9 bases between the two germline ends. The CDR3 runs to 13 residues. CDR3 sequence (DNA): TGTGCCTGGAGCCTCGGGACCTCCTACGAGCAGTACTTC. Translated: CAWSLGTSYEQYF.

The CDR3 coding sequence is TGTGCCAGCAGTTACTCGTCTGGGGGGGGGTACGAGCAGTACTTC. This codes for CASSYSSGGGYEQYF. The chain carries TRBV6-6 and TRBJ2-5; 7 bases line up with TRBD2. The DNA end is a closer match to TRBJ2-7, so the J assignment may be wrong. This CDR3 contains 15 residues. Germline V gene data show CDR1 as MNHNY and CDR2 as SVGAGI (reference sequence).

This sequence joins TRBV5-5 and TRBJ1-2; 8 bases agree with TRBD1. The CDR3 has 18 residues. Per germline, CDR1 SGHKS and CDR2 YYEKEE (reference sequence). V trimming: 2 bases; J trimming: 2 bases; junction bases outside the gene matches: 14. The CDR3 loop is CASSLEAGGGGPNYGYTF. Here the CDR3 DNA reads TGTGCCAGCAGCTTAGAGGCAGGGGGCGGAGGGCCCAACTATGGCTACACCTTC.

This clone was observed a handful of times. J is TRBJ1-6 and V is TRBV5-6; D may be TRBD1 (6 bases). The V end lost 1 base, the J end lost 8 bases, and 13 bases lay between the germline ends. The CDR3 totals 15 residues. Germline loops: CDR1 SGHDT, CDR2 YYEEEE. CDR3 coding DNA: TGTGCCAGCAGCTTGTTTGGCAGGGGTGATTCACCCCTCCACTTT. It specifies CASSLFGRGDSPLHF.

This CDR3 reads CASSLQGKNSPLHF. In nucleotides, the CDR3 is TGCGCCAGCAGCTTACAGGGAAAAAATTCACCCCTCCACTTT. V usage is TRBV5-1 and J usage is TRBJ1-6; tentative D call: TRBD1 (6 bases). Germline CDR1 SGHRS, CDR2 YFSETQ. The V and J ends lost 2 bases and 7 bases respectively, with 10 bases between them. The CDR3 covers 14 residues.

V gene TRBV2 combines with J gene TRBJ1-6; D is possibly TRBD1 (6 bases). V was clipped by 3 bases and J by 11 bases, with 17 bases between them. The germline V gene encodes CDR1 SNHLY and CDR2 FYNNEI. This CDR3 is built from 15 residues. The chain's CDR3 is CASSEFVGGGAPLHF. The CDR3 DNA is TGTGCCAGCAGTGAGTTTGTCGGGGGCGGGGCACCCCTCCACTTT.

The CDR3 region is CASSISFRLGSTEAFF. As DNA, the CDR3 is TGTGCCAGTAGTATCAGTTTTCGGTTGGGCAGCACTGAAGCTTTCTTT. The chain combines TRBV19 with TRBJ1-1; D unclear. Germline V gene data show CDR1 as LNHDA and CDR2 as SQIVND (reference sequence). Trimming pared 3 bases from V and 4 bases from J, leaving 18 bases between. The length of the CDR3 is 16 residues.

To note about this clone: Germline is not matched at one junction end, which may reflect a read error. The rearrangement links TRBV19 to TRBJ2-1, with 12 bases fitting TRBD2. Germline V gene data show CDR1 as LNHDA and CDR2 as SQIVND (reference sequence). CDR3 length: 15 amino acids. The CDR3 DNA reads TGTGCCAGTACTATACTAGCGGGGGGTTCCAATGAGCAGTTCTTC. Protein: CASTILAGGSNEQFF.

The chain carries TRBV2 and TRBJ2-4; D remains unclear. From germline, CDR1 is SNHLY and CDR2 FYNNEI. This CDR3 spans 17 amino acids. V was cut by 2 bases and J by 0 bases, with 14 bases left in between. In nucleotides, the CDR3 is TGTGCCAGCAGTGAAAGCAGCCCAAATCTAGCCAAAAACATTCAGTACTTC. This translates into CASSESSPNLAKNIQYF.

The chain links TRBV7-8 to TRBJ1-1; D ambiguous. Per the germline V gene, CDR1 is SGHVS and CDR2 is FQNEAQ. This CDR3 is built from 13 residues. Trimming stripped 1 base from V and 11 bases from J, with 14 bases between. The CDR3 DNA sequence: TGTGCCAGCAGCTTAGGGGTTACGGAACGGGCTTTCTTT. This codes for CASSLGVTERAFF.

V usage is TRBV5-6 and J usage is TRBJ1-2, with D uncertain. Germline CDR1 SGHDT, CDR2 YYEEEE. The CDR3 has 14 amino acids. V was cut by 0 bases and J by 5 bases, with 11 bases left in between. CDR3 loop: CASSLAQLGYGYTF. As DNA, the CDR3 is TGTGCCAGCAGCTTGGCTCAATTGGGGTATGGCTACACCTTC.

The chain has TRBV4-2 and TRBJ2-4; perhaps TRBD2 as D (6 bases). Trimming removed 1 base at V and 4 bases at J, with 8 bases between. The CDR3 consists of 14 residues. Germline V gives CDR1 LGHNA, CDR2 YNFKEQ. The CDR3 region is CASSQVSGKNIQYF. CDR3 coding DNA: TGTGCCAGCAGCCAAGTCAGCGGGAAAAACATTCAGTACTTC.

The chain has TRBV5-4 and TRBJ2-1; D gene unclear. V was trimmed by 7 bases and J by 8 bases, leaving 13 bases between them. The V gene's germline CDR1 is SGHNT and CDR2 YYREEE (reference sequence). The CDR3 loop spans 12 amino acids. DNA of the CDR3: TGTGCCAGCCCATCCCTTCCGGATGAGCAGTTCTTC. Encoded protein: CASPSLPDEQFF.

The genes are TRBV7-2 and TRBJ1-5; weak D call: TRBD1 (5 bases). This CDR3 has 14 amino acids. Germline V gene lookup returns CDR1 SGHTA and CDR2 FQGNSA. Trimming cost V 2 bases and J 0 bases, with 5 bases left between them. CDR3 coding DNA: TGTGCCAGCAGCTTACAGGGTAGCAATCAGCCCCAGCATTTT. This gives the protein CASSLQGSNQPQHF.

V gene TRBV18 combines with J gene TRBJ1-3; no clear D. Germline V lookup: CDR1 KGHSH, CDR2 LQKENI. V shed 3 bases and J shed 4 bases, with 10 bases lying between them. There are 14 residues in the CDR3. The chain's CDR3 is CASSPSALGNTIYF. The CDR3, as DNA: TGTGCCAGCTCACCCTCGGCACTAGGAAACACCATATATTTT.

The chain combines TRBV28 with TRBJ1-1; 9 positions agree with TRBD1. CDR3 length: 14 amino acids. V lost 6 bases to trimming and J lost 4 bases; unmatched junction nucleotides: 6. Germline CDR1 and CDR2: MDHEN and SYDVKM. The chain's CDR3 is CASRKMTGGTEAFF. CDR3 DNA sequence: TGTGCCAGCAGAAAGATGACAGGGGGCACTGAAGCTTTCTTT.

This CDR3 is CASSDPLLAVLAKNIQYF. CDR3 sequence (DNA): TGTGCCAGCAGTGACCCCCTACTAGCGGTGCTAGCCAAAAACATTCAGTACTTC. The J gene is TRBJ2-4, the V gene TRBV6-4; 8 positions agree with TRBD2. Germline CDR1 and CDR2: MRHNA and SNTAGT. The CDR3 extends over 18 amino acids. V shed 2 bases, J shed 0 bases, and the junction held 9 bases outside the gene matches.

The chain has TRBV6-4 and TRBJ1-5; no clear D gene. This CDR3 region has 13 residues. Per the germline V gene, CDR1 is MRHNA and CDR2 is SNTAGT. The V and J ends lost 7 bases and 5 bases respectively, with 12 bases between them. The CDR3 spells CASNRRCDQPQHF. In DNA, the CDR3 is TGTGCCAGCAACAGACGCTGTGATCAGCCCCAGCATTTT.